This T cell receptor (beta chain) derives from a study of cytomegalovirus exposure and HLA in healthy donors. Primers for the PCR totalled 60 Vbeta and 13 Jbeta. This table comes from immunoSEQ multiplex PCR, and its TCRdb copy is limited to in-frame clones, with some not included. The table shows about 78,000 clones, with around 70% occurring only once. The CDR3 extends over 13 amino acids. The V end was cut by 5 bases, the J end by 1 base, with 11 bases between. Looked up from germline, CDR1 is SQVTM and CDR2 is ANQGSEA. This clone turned up a few times. The source material was PBMCs. This receptor was obtained from a woman in her thirties or forties in good health and CMV-seropositive. This chain uses TRBV29-1 with TRBJ1-1, with D possibly TRBD1 on 5 matching bases. The CDR3 bases are TGCAGCGTTCGGGGGGTTTGGAACACTGAAGCTTTCTTT. Encoded protein: CSVRGVWNTEAFF.